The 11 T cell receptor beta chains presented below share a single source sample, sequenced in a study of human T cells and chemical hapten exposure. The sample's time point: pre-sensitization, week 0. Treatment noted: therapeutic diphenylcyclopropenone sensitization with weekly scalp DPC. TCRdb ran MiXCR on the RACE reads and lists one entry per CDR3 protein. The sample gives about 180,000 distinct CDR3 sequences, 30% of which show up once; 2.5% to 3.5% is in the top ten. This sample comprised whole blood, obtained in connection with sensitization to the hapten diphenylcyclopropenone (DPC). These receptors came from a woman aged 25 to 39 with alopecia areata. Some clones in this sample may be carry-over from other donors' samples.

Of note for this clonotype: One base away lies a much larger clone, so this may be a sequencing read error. The CDR3 nucleotides are TGTGCCAGCAACCGACAGGGCCGGGGAAAAGAGACCCAGTACTTC. Translation gives CASNRQGRGKETQYF. The chain recombines TRBV7-9 with TRBJ2-5, with 7 positions matching TRBD1. Per germline, CDR1 SEHNR and CDR2 FQNEAQ (reference sequence). The CDR3 runs to 15 residues. Germline trimming cut 7 bases from V and 3 bases from J; bases unmatched to any gene: 11.

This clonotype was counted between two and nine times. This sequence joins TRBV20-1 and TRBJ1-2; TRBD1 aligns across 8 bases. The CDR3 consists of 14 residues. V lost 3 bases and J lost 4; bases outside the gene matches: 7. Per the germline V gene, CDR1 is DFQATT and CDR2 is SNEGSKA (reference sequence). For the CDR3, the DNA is TGCAGTGCTAGCGCCCAGGGGGCCTTCTATGGCTACACCTTC. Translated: CSASAQGAFYGYTF.

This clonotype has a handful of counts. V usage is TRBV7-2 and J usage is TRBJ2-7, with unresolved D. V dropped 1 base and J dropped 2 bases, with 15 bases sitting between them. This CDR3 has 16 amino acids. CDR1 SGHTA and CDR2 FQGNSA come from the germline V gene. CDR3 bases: TGTGCCAGCAGCTTAGGGGCCGTGGGGATCCCCTACGAGCAGTACTTC. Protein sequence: CASSLGAVGIPYEQYF.

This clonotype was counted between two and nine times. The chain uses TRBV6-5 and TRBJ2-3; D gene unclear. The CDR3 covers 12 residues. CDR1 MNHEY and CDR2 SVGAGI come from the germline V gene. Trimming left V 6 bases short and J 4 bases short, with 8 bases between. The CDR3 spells CASSSNADTQYF. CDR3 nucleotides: TGTGCCAGCAGCTCCAACGCAGATACGCAGTATTTT.

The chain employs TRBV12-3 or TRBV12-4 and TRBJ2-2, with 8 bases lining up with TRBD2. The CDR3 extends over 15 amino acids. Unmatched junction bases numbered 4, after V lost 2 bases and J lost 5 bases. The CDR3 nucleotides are TGTGCCAGCAGTTTATCCAGCGGGGGAACCGGGGAGCTGTTTTTT. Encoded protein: CASSLSSGGTGELFF.

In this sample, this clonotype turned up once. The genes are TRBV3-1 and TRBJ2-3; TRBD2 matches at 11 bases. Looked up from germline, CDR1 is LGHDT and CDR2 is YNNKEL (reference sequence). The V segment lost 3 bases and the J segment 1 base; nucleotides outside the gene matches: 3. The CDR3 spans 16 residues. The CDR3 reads CASSQLAGGGTDTQYF. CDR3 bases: TGTGCCAGCAGCCAGCTAGCGGGAGGAGGCACAGATACGCAGTATTTT.

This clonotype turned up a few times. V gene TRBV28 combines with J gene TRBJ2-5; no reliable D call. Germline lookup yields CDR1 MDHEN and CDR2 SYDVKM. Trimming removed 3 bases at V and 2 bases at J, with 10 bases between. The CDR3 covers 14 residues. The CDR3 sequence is CASSFSGVQETQYF. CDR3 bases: TGTGCCAGCAGTTTTTCTGGCGTGCAAGAGACCCAGTACTTC.

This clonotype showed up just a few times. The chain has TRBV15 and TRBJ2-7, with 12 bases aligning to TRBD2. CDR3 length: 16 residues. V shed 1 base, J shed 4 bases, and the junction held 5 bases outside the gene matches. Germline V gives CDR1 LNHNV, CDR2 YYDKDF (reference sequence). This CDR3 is CATSRVLAGGSYEQYF. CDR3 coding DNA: TGTGCCACCAGCAGAGTACTAGCGGGGGGTAGTTACGAGCAGTACTTC.

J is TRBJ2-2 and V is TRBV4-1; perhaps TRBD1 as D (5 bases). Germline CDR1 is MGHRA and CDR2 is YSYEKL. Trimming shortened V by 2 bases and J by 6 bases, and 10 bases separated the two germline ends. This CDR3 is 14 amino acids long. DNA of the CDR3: TGCGCCAGCAGCCAATATCAGGGCTCCGGGGAGCTGTTTTTT. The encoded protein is CASSQYQGSGELFF.

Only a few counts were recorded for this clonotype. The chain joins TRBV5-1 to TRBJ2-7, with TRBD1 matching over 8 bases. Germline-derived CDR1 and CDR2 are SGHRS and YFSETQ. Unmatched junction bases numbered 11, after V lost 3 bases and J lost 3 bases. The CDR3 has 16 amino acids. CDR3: CASSSVPSGQGYEQYF. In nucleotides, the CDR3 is TGCGCCAGCAGCTCTGTACCCTCTGGACAGGGCTACGAGCAGTACTTC.

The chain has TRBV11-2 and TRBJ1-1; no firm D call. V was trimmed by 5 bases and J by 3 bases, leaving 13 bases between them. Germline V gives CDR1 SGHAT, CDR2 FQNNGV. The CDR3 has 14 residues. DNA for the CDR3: TGTGCCAGCAGCAAGGGCGTTAGGGACACTGAAGCTTTCTTT. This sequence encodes CASSKGVRDTEAFF.